This section outlines one TCR beta chain sequence together with its context. What it recognizes is unknown. A sample-barcoded 5' primer and a J-beta primer mix were used in a second PCR of roughly 6 to 11 cycles. TCRdb used MiXCR to reprocess the 5' RACE reads, holding one entry per CDR3 protein. Of around 820,000 distinct CDR3 sequences listed, about 25% were seen once; the top ten hold more than 3%. This sample was included in a study of blood T cells in healthy people across ages. Trimming left V 3 bases short and J 0 bases short, with 12 bases between. CDR1 is LNHDA and CDR2 is SQIVND in the germline V gene (reference sequence). This CDR3 is 15 amino acids long. General observations from the study: Strong correlation linked observed beta diversity and percent naive T cells. Age advanced and TCR beta diversity per million T cells fell, roughly linearly. Researchers judged that diversity estimates from one million T cells fell short of true values.

These data also featured in a second study, about T cells of mothers and their children. That source reports: With unrelated pairs as the comparison, related mother-child pairs had a slightly higher overlap that was not significant.

The chain couples TRBV19 to TRBJ2-7; maybe TRBD1 (6 bases). Sequenced: blood. The clonotype was recovered from a boy aged 5-17 years in good health. The CDR3 sequence: CASSIGGESSYEQYF. As DNA, the CDR3 is TGTGCCAGTAGTATTGGGGGCGAGAGCTCCTACGAGCAGTACTTC.